Given below is one T cell receptor beta chain in context. These data belong to a study of T cell changes during pregnancy in multiple sclerosis. The repertoire was sequenced with immunoSEQ multiplex PCR; TCRdb's copy has only in-frame clones and lacks some. The sample has some 80,000 clones; 85% to 95% are singletons. CDR1 is SGHTA and CDR2 is FQGTGA in the germline V gene. Trimming took off 1 base at V and 2 bases at J, with 12 bases between the two ends. The CDR3 has 17 residues. The clonotype comes from a female donor with multiple sclerosis, enrolled in a pregnancy study. The V gene is TRBV7-3, the J gene TRBJ2-6, with D possibly being TRBD1 (5 bases). The source material was CD4+ T cells from peripheral blood mononuclear cells, sampled after pregnancy. The CDR3 nucleotides read TGTGCCAGCAGCTTAATTTCGGTGGGGCCTGGGGCCAACGTCCTGACTTTC. Its protein product is CASSLISVGPGANVLTF.